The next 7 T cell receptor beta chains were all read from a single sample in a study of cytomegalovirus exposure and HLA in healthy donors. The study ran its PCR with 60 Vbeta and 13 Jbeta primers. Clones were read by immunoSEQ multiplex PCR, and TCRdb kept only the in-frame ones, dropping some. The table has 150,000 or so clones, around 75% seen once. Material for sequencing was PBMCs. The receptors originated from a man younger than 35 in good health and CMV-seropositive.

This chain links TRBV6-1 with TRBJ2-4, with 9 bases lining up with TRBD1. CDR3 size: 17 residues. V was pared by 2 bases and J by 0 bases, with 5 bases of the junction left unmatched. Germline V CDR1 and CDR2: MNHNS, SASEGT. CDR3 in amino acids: CASSEWGQGLAKNIQYF. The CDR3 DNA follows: TGTGCCAGCAGTGAATGGGGACAGGGACTAGCCAAAAACATTCAGTACTTC.

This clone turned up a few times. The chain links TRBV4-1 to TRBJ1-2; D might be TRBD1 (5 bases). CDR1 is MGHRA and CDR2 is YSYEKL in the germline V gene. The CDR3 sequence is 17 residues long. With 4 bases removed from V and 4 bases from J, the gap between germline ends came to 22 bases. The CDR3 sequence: CASSPTRDSRIPYGYTF. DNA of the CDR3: TGCGCCAGCAGCCCAACTCGTGACAGCCGAATTCCCTATGGCTACACCTTC.

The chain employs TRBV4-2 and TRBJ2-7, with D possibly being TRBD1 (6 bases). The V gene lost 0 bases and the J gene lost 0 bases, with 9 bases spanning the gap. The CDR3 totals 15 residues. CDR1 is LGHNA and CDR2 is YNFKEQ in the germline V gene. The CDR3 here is CASSQEGASSYEQYF. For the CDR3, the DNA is TGTGCCAGCAGCCAAGAGGGGGCCAGCTCCTACGAGCAGTACTTC.

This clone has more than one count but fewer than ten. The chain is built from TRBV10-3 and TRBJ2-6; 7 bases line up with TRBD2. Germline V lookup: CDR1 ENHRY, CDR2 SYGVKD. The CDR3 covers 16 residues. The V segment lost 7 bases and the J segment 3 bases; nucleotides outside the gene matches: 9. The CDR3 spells CAIKPREGDGANVLTF. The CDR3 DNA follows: TGTGCCATCAAACCGAGGGAGGGCGATGGGGCCAACGTCCTGACTTTC.

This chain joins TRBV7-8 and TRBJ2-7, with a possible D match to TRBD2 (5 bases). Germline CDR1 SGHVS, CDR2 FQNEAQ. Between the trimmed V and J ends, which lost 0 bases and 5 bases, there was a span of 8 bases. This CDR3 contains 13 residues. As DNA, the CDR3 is TGTGCCAGCAGCTTAGCGGGGAGCGACGAGCAGTACTTC. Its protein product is CASSLAGSDEQYF.

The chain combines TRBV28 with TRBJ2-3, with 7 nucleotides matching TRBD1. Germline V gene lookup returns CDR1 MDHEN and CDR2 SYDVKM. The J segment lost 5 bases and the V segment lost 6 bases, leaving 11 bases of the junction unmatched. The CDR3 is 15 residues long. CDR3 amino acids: CASRTGTGVGDTQYF. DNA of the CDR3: TGTGCCAGCAGGACCGGTACAGGGGTAGGAGATACGCAGTATTTT.

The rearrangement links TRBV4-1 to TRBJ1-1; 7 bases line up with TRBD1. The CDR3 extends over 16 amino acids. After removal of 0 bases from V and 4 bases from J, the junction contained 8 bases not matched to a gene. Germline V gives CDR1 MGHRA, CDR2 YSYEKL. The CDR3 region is CASSQEPDRDVTEAFF. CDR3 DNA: TGCGCCAGCAGCCAAGAACCAGACAGGGACGTCACTGAAGCTTTCTTT.